The rows below give T cell receptor beta chains drawn from one sample of a study of cytotoxic CD8 clonotypes in ibrutinib-treated CLL. Data came from immunoSEQ multiplex PCR; TCRdb stores just in-frame clones and leaves some out. This sample carries about 140,000 clones, around 77% of them seen once, and the ten largest clones take about 27%. The specimen was PBMCs, collected after 12 months of ibrutinib treatment. Receptors originate from a human donor with chronic lymphocytic leukemia. Both conserved end residues are part of each CDR3. Fields, in order: CDR3 DNA, CDR3 protein, V gene, clone size, D gene, J gene, CDR3 length. A D gene is named only where the DNA matches it firmly. Size values are once, few and many counts, or a class for expanded clones, and some rows have none.

CDR3 DNA: TGTGCCAGTAGTATAGCCTCTGGGCAGAACTATGGCTACACCTTC
CDR3 protein: CASSIASGQNYGYTF
V gene: TRBV19
clone size: .
D gene: .
J gene: TRBJ1-2
CDR3 length: 15

CDR3 DNA: TGTGCCAGCATTCCCCCCGGAGGGAGGGCCAAAAACATTCAGTACTTC
CDR3 protein: CASIPPGGRAKNIQYF
V gene: TRBV7-2
clone size: .
D gene: .
J gene: TRBJ2-4
CDR3 length: 16

CDR3 DNA: TGTGCCAGCAGCTCTACCGGGACAGGGGGCTTGTTTAATGAAAAACTGTTTTTT
CDR3 protein: CASSSTGTGGLFNEKLFF
V gene: TRBV7-2
clone size: once
D gene: TRBD1
J gene: TRBJ1-4
CDR3 length: 18

CDR3 DNA: TGTGCCAGCGGACAGGGGGATTCACCCCTCCACTTT
CDR3 protein: CASGQGDSPLHF
V gene: TRBV28
clone size: .
D gene: TRBD1
J gene: TRBJ1-6
CDR3 length: 12

CDR3 DNA: TGTGCCAGCACCGAGAAGCGGGGGGTGCGCGAGCAGTACTTC
CDR3 protein: CASTEKRGVREQYF
V gene: TRBV2
clone size: .
D gene: TRBD2
J gene: TRBJ2-7
CDR3 length: 14

CDR3 DNA: TGCGCCAGCAGGGGGACAGGGGTCACAGATACGCAGTATTTT
CDR3 protein: CASRGTGVTDTQYF
V gene: TRBV5-1
clone size: .
D gene: TRBD1
J gene: TRBJ2-3
CDR3 length: 14

CDR3 DNA: TGTGCCAGCAGTTATGGCCTCGCCATTGATGGCTACACCTTC
CDR3 protein: CASSYGLAIDGYTF
V gene: TRBV6-5
clone size: .
D gene: .
J gene: TRBJ1-2
CDR3 length: 14

CDR3 DNA: TGTGCCAGCACCTACGAAGGCGGGAAGGTACAGGCCTCCGGGTATAGGACGCAGTATTTT
CDR3 protein: CASTYEGGKVQASGYRTQYF
V gene: TRBV28
clone size: .
D gene: .
J gene: TRBJ2-3
CDR3 length: 20

CDR3 DNA: TGTGCCAGCAGTTATCCCGGGTCGAACATTCAGTACTTC
CDR3 protein: CASSYPGSNIQYF
V gene: TRBV6-5
clone size: .
D gene: .
J gene: TRBJ2-4
CDR3 length: 13

CDR3 DNA: TGTGCCAGTAGTCGGTCAGAAAATCGCTTAAGTAACTATGGCTACACCTTC
CDR3 protein: CASSRSENRLSNYGYTF
V gene: TRBV19
clone size: few
D gene: .
J gene: TRBJ1-2
CDR3 length: 17

CDR3 DNA: TGTGCCAGCAGCTTAGCTAGCGGGAGTGCTGGGGAGCTGTTTTTT
CDR3 protein: CASSLASGSAGELFF
V gene: TRBV7-2
clone size: .
D gene: TRBD2
J gene: TRBJ2-2
CDR3 length: 15

CDR3 DNA: TGTGCCAGCGCGGCAGGGGGAAGCACCTACGAGCAGTACTTC
CDR3 protein: CASAAGGSTYEQYF
V gene: TRBV6-1
clone size: .
D gene: TRBD1
J gene: TRBJ2-7
CDR3 length: 14

CDR3 DNA: TGTGCCAGTAGTACTAGGGGCACGGCTAATGAAAAACTGTTTTTT
CDR3 protein: CASSTRGTANEKLFF
V gene: TRBV19
clone size: .
D gene: .
J gene: TRBJ1-4
CDR3 length: 15

CDR3 DNA: TGTGCCAGCAGGAGTGGGGCGGGGGCTTCCTACAATGAGCAGTTCTTC
CDR3 protein: CASRSGAGASYNEQFF
V gene: TRBV7-9
clone size: .
D gene: .
J gene: TRBJ2-1
CDR3 length: 16

CDR3 DNA: TGTGCCAGCAGCCTAGCGGGAGTAATTTCTGGGGAGCTGTTTTTT
CDR3 protein: CASSLAGVISGELFF
V gene: TRBV7-8
clone size: .
D gene: TRBD2
J gene: TRBJ2-2
CDR3 length: 15

CDR3 DNA: TGTGCCAGTAGTTCCGACGGGACACCTTATGAAAAACTGTTTTTT
CDR3 protein: CASSSDGTPYEKLFF
V gene: TRBV19
clone size: few
D gene: .
J gene: TRBJ1-4
CDR3 length: 15

CDR3 DNA: TGTGCCAGCAGTTACTCGCCCTCTCTAGCGGGAGAGACCCAGTACTTC
CDR3 protein: CASSYSPSLAGETQYF
V gene: TRBV6-5
clone size: .
D gene: TRBD2
J gene: TRBJ2-5
CDR3 length: 16

CDR3 DNA: TGTGCCAGCAGCTCCCCCGGATTGGTCCCCTACGAGCAGTACTTC
CDR3 protein: CASSSPGLVPYEQYF
V gene: TRBV7-6
clone size: .
D gene: .
J gene: TRBJ2-7
CDR3 length: 15

CDR3 DNA: TGTGCCAGCAGCATAGGACACCGGTCTGGGGCCAACGTCCTGACTTTC
CDR3 protein: CASSIGHRSGANVLTF
V gene: TRBV5-4
clone size: .
D gene: .
J gene: TRBJ2-6
CDR3 length: 16

CDR3 DNA: TGTGCCAGCAGCTTGGCCGGTCAGGGGCTTGCGTCCTACGAGCAGTACTTC
CDR3 protein: CASSLAGQGLASYEQYF
V gene: TRBV28
clone size: few
D gene: .
J gene: TRBJ2-7
CDR3 length: 17